What follows are 22 T cell receptor beta chains derived from one specimen sequenced in a study of blood T cells in healthy people across ages. PCR was performed a second time for roughly 7 to 12 cycles using a sample-barcoded 5' primer and a J-beta primer mix. Via MiXCR, TCRdb re-called the 5' RACE reads, giving one row per CDR3 protein. Found here are 1.5 million to 2 million distinct CDR3 sequences, about 31% of them singletons; the top ten hold approximately 11%. Sequenced: blood. The receptors come from a woman aged 25 to 39 in good health.

The CDR3 spells CASSLNRVYPYEQYF. CDR3 nucleotides: TGTGCCAGCAGTTTAAACAGGGTTTACCCCTACGAGCAGTACTTC. The chain combines TRBV27 with TRBJ2-7, with D tentatively TRBD1 (6 bases). Germline CDR1 reads MNHEY; CDR2 reads SMNVEV (reference sequence). This CDR3 has 15 amino acids. Deletions cut 2 bases from V and 2 bases from J, with 13 bases between.

This clonotype was counted between two and nine times. This chain links TRBV28 with TRBJ2-3; D possibly corresponds to TRBD2 (5 bases). V dropped 7 bases and J dropped 3 bases, with 14 bases sitting between them. Germline lookup yields CDR1 MDHEN and CDR2 SYDVKM. The CDR3 runs to 14 residues. In DNA form, the CDR3 reads TGTGCCAGCAAGAAAGAGAGGGAAACAGATACGCAGTATTTT. It encodes CASKKERETDTQYF.

This clonotype turned up a few times. V usage is TRBV29-1 and J usage is TRBJ1-1, with D hard to call. The CDR3 consists of 13 residues. CDR1 is SQVTM and CDR2 is ANQGSEA in the germline V gene. V shed 1 base and J shed 2 bases, with 8 bases lying between them. The CDR3 sequence: CSVEGRHNTEAFF. For the CDR3, the DNA is TGCAGCGTTGAAGGGCGGCATAACACTGAAGCTTTCTTT.

This sequence joins TRBV12-3 or TRBV12-4 and TRBJ1-1, with D perhaps matching TRBD1 (6 bases). V lost 10 bases and J lost 0, with 21 bases in between. The length of the CDR3 is 16 residues. The CDR3 DNA follows: TGTGCCACCTCCAACGTACAGGGACCCATGAACACTGAAGCTTTCTTT. Its protein is CATSNVQGPMNTEAFF.

V and J are TRBV9 and TRBJ1-2, with a tentative D call TRBD1 (6 bases). The V gene lost 3 bases and the J gene lost 4 bases, with 16 bases spanning the gap. The CDR3 sequence is 15 residues long. CDR1 and CDR2 from the germline V gene are SGDLS and YYNGEE. The CDR3 nucleotides read TGTGCCAGCAGCGAGAGGGGGGGCACGGGCTATGGCTACACCTTC. Translation: CASSERGGTGYGYTF.

This clonotype has a single count. The rearrangement joins TRBV10-2 to TRBJ2-5; either TRBD1 or TRBD2 may supply D (5 bases each). The CDR3 has 14 residues. The germline V gene encodes CDR1 WSHSY and CDR2 SAAADI. The V and J ends lost 6 bases and 0 bases respectively, with 11 bases between them. The DNA for the CDR3 is TGCGCCAGCAGCCTCCGGGACGACCAAGAGACCCAGTACTTC. Amino acids: CASSLRDDQETQYF.

In its sample, this clonotype was seen a few times. The V call is TRBV27, the J call TRBJ1-2; D is possibly TRBD1 (5 bases). There are 13 residues in the CDR3. Germline assignment: CDR1 MNHEY and CDR2 SMNVEV (reference sequence). Trimming pared 6 bases from V and 4 bases from J, leaving 12 bases between. The CDR3 sequence: CASRLGDRYGYTF. In DNA, the CDR3 is TGTGCCAGCAGACTCGGGGACCGCTATGGCTACACCTTC.

The genes are TRBV7-8 and TRBJ1-4; 8 bases map to TRBD1. The germline V gene encodes CDR1 SGHVS and CDR2 FQNEAQ. J gave up 8 bases and V 5 bases, and 10 bases lay outside the gene matches. The CDR3 is 15 residues long. CDR3 in amino acids: CASSPRGRGREKLFF. The CDR3 bases are TGTGCCAGCAGCCCCCGGGGCAGGGGGCGGGAAAAACTGTTTTTT.

The chain carries TRBV9 and TRBJ1-2; a weak D match, TRBD1 (6 bases). V was trimmed by 5 bases and J by 4 bases, leaving 12 bases between them. The CDR3 contains 13 residues. CDR1 is SGDLS, CDR2 YYNGEE, per germline. This CDR3 is CASRLGGAYGYTF. CDR3 DNA sequence: TGTGCCAGCAGGTTGGGGGGGGCCTATGGCTACACCTTC. The variable domain in full, completed from reference TRBV9 and TRBJ1-2, reads DSGVTQTPKHLITATGQRVTLRCSPRSGDLSVYWYQQSLDQGLQFLIQYYNGEERAKGNILERFSAQQFPDLHSELNLSSLELGDSALYFCASRLGGAYGYTFGSGTRLTVV.

The rearrangement joins TRBV20-1 to TRBJ1-2; 7 nucleotides line up with TRBD1. V shed 0 bases, J shed 2 bases, and the junction held 9 bases outside the gene matches. This CDR3 is built from 16 residues. Germline CDR1 is DFQATT and CDR2 is SNEGSKA (reference sequence). The CDR3 reads CSARELGQLLNYGYTF. CDR3 sequence (DNA): TGCAGTGCTAGAGAGTTGGGACAGCTATTGAACTATGGCTACACCTTC.

The chain combines TRBV27 with TRBJ2-1, with TRBD2 matching over 7 bases. The length of the CDR3 is 16 residues. After removal of 2 bases from V and 7 bases from J, the junction contained 11 bases not matched to a gene. Germline CDR1 MNHEY, CDR2 SMNVEV (reference sequence). CDR3 protein: CASSLGTGGNKNEQFF. For the CDR3, the DNA is TGTGCCAGCAGTTTAGGGACGGGAGGAAATAAGAATGAGCAGTTCTTC.

This clonotype was detected many times. The chain uses TRBV6-8 and TRBJ2-7; weak D call: TRBD2 (5 bases). There are 16 residues in the CDR3. V lost 6 bases and J lost 2, with 20 bases in between. Germline V CDR1 and CDR2: MNHGY, SAAAGT. In DNA, the CDR3 is TGTGCCAGCAGCCCCACTCAGGCACGAGGGACCTACGAGCAGTACTTC. It is translated as CASSPTQARGTYEQYF.

This clonotype was seen repeatedly, ten times or more. The chain uses TRBV7-2 and TRBJ2-1; either TRBD1 or TRBD2 may supply D (6 bases each). V was shortened by 1 base and J by 3 bases, with 22 bases between the two germline ends. The CDR3 extends over 19 amino acids. Germline V gives CDR1 SGHTA, CDR2 FQGNSA. CDR3 loop: CASSLGRFVYGGSYNEQFF. CDR3 nucleotide sequence: TGTGCCAGCAGCTTAGGACGATTTGTTTACGGGGGCAGCTACAATGAGCAGTTCTTC. The entire variable domain, with the rest obtained from reference TRBV7-2 and TRBJ2-1, is as follows: GAGVSQSPSNKVTEKGKDVELRCDPISGHTALYWYRQSLGQGLEFLIYFQGNSAPDKSGLPSDRFSAERTGGSVSTLTIQRTQQEDSAVYLCASSLGRFVYGGSYNEQFFGPGTRLTVL.

CDR3 residues: CAIRVQGLTSTDTQYF. CDR3 DNA: TGTGCCATCAGGGTACAGGGACTCACTAGCACAGATACGCAGTATTTT. V gene TRBV10-3 combines with J gene TRBJ2-3; possibly TRBD1 or TRBD2 for D (6 bases each). V lost 6 bases to trimming and J lost 0 bases, with 16 bases between them. In germline, CDR1 is ENHRY, CDR2 SYGVKD. CDR3 length: 16 amino acids.

This clonotype has only a few counts. The rearrangement joins TRBV29-1 to TRBJ2-6; no firm D call. The CDR3 runs 13 residues. Trimming removed 5 bases at V and 0 bases at J, with 5 bases between. Looked up from germline, CDR1 is SQVTM and CDR2 is ANQGSEA. The CDR3 DNA is TGCAGCGTTTGGCACTCTGGGGCCAACGTCCTGACTTTC. As protein: CSVWHSGANVLTF.

The V and J genes are TRBV5-6 and TRBJ1-2, with TRBD1 matching 7 bases. J lost 6 bases, V lost 5 bases, and 13 bases had no gene match. The V gene's germline CDR1 is SGHDT and CDR2 YYEEEE. The CDR3 contains 15 residues. CDR3 DNA: TGTGCCAGCAGGGCTTTAGGGGGCGGCGAGCATGGCTACACCTTC. Translation gives CASRALGGGEHGYTF. The full variable domain, in which reference TRBV5-6 and TRBJ1-2 provide the parts outside the CDR3, is DAGVTQSPTHLIKTRGQQVTLRCSPKSGHDTVSWYQQALGQGPQFIFQYYEEEERQRGNFPDRFSGHQFPNYSSELNVNALLLGDSALYLCASRALGGGEHGYTFGSGTRLTVV.

This clonotype was recorded at least ten times. This sequence joins TRBV10-3 and TRBJ2-7, with TRBD1 as a possible D gene (6 bases). V dropped 10 bases and J dropped 2 bases, with 18 bases sitting between them. This CDR3 spans 14 amino acids. Germline CDR1 is ENHRY and CDR2 is SYGVKD. In nucleotides, the CDR3 is TGTGCCACCTCGGTTTCCGGACAGACCTACGAGCAGTACTTC. Its translation is CATSVSGQTYEQYF.

This chain links TRBV4-1 with TRBJ2-7, with 7 bases that match TRBD2. The end of the DNA is better explained by TRBJ2-5, so the J call may be wrong. Germline-derived CDR1 and CDR2 are MGHRA and YSYEKL. CDR3 length: 15 amino acids. The CDR3 bases are TGCGCCAGCAGCCCAAGCGGGGCATCCCCAGCGACCCAGTACTTC. Translation: CASSPSGASPATQYF.

The chain uses TRBV7-9 and TRBJ1-1, with a weak D call TRBD1 (5 bases). This CDR3 spans 15 amino acids. Germline V gives CDR1 SEHNR, CDR2 FQNEAQ (reference sequence). V shed 0 bases and J shed 3 bases, with 11 bases lying between them. This CDR3 reads CASSLAGVGYTEAFF. CDR3 bases: TGTGCCAGCAGCTTAGCGGGGGTCGGGTACACTGAAGCTTTCTTT.

This chain uses TRBV20-1 with TRBJ2-7; D not resolved. The V gene's germline CDR1 is DFQATT and CDR2 SNEGSKA (reference sequence). This CDR3 is built from 13 residues. V was pared by 0 bases and J by 9 bases, with 15 bases between. CDR3 in DNA: TGCAGTGCTAGAGATCCGGTTAGTGGCGTGCAGTACTTC. Residues: CSARDPVSGVQYF.

The chain employs TRBV5-6 and TRBJ2-3, with D unresolved. The ends were cut back, 5 bases at V and 6 bases at J, with 10 bases in the middle. CDR1 is SGHDT, CDR2 YYEEEE, per germline. CDR3 length equals 12 residues. The CDR3 here is CASRSGLDTQYF. CDR3 bases: TGTGCCAGCAGATCTGGTCTGGATACGCAGTATTTT.

This clonotype has just one count. This chain links TRBV29-1 with TRBJ2-7; D may be TRBD1 (6 bases). V was shortened by 7 bases and J by 7 bases, with 20 bases between the two germline ends. The length of the CDR3 is 13 residues. Germline loops: CDR1 SQVTM, CDR2 ANQGSEA. CDR3 DNA: TGCAGCGCTGCTAGCAGGGGTCCGAAAGAGCAGTACTTC. Amino acid sequence: CSAASRGPKEQYF.